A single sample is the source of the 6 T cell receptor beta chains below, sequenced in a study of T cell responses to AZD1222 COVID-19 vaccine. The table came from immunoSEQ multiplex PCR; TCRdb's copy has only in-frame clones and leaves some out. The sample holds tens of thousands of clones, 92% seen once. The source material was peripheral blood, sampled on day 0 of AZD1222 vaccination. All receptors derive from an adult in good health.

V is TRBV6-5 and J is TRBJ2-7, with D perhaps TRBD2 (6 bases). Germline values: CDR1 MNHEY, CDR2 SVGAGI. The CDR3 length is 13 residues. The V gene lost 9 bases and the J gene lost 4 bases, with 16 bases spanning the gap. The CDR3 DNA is TGTGCCAGTTCCCCTTTTGCGGGGTACGAGCAGTACTTC. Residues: CASSPFAGYEQYF.

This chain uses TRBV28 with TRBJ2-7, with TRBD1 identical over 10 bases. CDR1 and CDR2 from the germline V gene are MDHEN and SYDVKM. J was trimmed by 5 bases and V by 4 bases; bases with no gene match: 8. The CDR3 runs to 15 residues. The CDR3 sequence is CASSYRDRGLDEQYF. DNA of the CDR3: TGTGCCAGCAGTTACCGGGACAGGGGCTTGGACGAGCAGTACTTC. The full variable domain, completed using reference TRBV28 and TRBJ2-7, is DVKVTQSSRYLVKRTGEKVFLECVQDMDHENMFWYRQDPGLGLRLIYFSYDVKMKEKGDIPEGYSVSREKKERFSLILESASTNQTSMYLCASSYRDRGLDEQYFGPGTRLTVT.

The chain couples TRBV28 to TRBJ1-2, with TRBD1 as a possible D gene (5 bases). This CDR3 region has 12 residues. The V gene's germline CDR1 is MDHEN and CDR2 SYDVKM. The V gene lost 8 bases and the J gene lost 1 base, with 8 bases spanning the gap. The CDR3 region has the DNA TGTGCCAGCCGGGGGTTTAACTATGGCTACACCTTC. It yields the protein CASRGFNYGYTF.

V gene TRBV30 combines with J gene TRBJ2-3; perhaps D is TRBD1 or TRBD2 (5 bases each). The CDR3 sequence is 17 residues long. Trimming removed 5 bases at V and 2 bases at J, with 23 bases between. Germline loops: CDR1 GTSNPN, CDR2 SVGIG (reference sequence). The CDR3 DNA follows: TGTGCCTGGCGCCCCGACGTGGGGGTAACTTTCACAGATACGCAGTATTTT. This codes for CAWRPDVGVTFTDTQYF.

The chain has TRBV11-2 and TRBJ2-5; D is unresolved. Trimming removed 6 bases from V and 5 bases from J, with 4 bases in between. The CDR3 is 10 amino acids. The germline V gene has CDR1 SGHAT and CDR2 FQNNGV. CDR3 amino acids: CASSRETQYF. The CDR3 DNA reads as TGTGCCAGCAGTAGGGAGACCCAGTACTTC. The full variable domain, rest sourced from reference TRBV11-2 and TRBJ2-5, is EAGVAQSPRYKIIEKRQSVAFWCNPISGHATLYWYQQILGQGPKLLIQFQNNGVVDDSQLPKDRFSAERLKGVDSTLKIQPAKLEDSAVYLCASSRETQYFGPGTRLLVL.

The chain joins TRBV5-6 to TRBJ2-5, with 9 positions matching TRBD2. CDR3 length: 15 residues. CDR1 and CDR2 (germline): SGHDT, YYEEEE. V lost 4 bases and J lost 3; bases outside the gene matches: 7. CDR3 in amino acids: CASSQGLAYEETQYF. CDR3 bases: TGTGCCAGCAGCCAAGGACTAGCGTACGAAGAGACCCAGTACTTC.